The clone carrying this TCR beta chain was observed many times. Its antigen remains unidentified. This sample is drawn from a study of T cells in Graves' hyperthyroidism and ophthalmopathy. Study details: Peripheral blood sampling occurred at initial diagnosis, before any treatment.

The study, taken as a whole, reports: Peripheral blood also featured most of the thyroid clonotypes expanded above 0.001. For ophthalmopathy, model prediction preceded onset by a median roughly 6.5 months.

The CDR3 regions of TCR beta were amplified from RNA transcripts. The TCR CDR3 first-round RT-PCR relied on the HTBI primer set. TCRdb redid the calling of the multiplex PCR reads with MiXCR, one entry per CDR3 protein. The data show some 270,000 distinct CDR3 sequences, 10% to 15% seen once. Patients having uncontrolled infection, another autoimmune disease, pregnancy or lactation were not included. V lost 5 bases and J lost 5, with 12 bases in between. Germline CDR1 is LGHDT and CDR2 is YNNKEL (reference sequence). This CDR3 comprises 13 residues. This TCR was recovered from a woman aged 25-40 years with Graves' hyperthyroidism that later progressed to Graves' ophthalmopathy. The V and J genes are TRBV3-1 and TRBJ1-1; possibly TRBD1 for D (6 bases). The sequenced sample was blood. The CDR3 loop is CASSLQGGTEAFF. For the CDR3, the DNA is TGTGCCAGCAGCTTACAGGGCGGGACTGAAGCTTTCTTT.